This record looks at one TCR beta chain sequence and its context. This sample was included in a study of blood T cell repertoires in COVID-19. In the original processing: Estimation of nucleated cell counts was performed using reference gene primer amplification. Assay: immunoSEQ multiplex PCR; the TCRdb copy retains only in-frame clones and omits some. Clone size and the V and J calls come from that table; the DNA yielded D and trimming. The sample holds over 200,000 clones, about four fifths seen once. The CDR3 is 14 amino acids. CDR1 and CDR2 from the germline V gene are LGHDT and YNNKEL (reference sequence). V lost 0 bases to trimming and J lost 7 bases, with 10 bases between them.

The clonotype was recovered from a middle-aged woman with active or convalescent COVID-19. Sequenced input: peripheral blood. The chain has TRBV3-1 (or the pseudogene TRBV3-2) and TRBJ2-1; no firm D call. The CDR3 nucleotides read TGTGCCAGCAGCCAAGACACTCCGGTTAATGAGCAGTTCTTC. The encoded protein is CASSQDTPVNEQFF.